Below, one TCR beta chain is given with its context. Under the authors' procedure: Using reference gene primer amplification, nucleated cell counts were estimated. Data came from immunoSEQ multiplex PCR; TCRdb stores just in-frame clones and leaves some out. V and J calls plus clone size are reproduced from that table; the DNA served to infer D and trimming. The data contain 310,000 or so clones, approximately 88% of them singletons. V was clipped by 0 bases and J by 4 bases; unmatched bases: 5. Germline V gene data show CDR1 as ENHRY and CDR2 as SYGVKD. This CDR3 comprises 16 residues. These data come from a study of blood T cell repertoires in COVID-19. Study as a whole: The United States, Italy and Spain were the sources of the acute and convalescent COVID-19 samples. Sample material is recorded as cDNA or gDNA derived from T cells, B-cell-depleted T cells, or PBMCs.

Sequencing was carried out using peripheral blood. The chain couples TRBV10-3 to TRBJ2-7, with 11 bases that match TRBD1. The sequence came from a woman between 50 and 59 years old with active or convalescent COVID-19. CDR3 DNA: TGTGCCATCAGTGAGTCGAGGGGACAGGGGGTGTACGAGCAGTACTTC. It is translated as CAISESRGQGVYEQYF.